This TCR beta chain was found in a study of identical twins (dated by TCRdb to 2016 to 2018). Background for the entire study: To test whether fetal clonotypes persist, this study deep-sequenced TCR alpha and beta repertoires from monozygotic twins, from unrelated adults of various ages, and from cord blood. To rule out contamination, replicate twin experiments were performed at different times with different library preparation protocols.

As for this clonotype: This clone's antigen is unknown. No much larger clonotype is one base removed from it; base qualities were not supplied.

The CDR3 has 16 amino acids, counting the end cysteine and phenylalanine. Solely the CDR3 DNA is kept, with 48 bases framed from the first base. V has 2 bases trimmed and J has 8 bases trimmed; junction bases matching no gene number 11. The CDR1 and CDR2 encoded by the germline V gene are SGHTA and FQGNSA. Library method: 5' RACE. The listed sequencing device is Illumina HiSeq 2000. A universal primer binding site was introduced by template switching, and a unique molecular identifier was present in the final cDNA, enabling accurate counting of TCR cDNA molecules. Specific primers in the conserved constant-segment region were used to synthesize first-strand cDNA for the TCR alpha and beta chains. To control for contamination, each cDNA library was double barcoded with a SMART-Mk sample barcode plus Illumina barcodes. Two successive PCR steps introduced TruSeq adapter sequences along with Illumina sample barcodes. TCR alpha and beta cDNA libraries were sequenced on the Illumina HiSeq platform with custom primers. In the paper's pipeline: Raw reads were processed with MiGEC to extract unique molecular identifiers, and MiXCR was used to determine CDR3 positions. For each individual, recombination models were inferred using an EM algorithm with the repgenHMM and IGoR tools. Shared clonotypes were analyzed with the tcR package in R, and sharing was normalized by the product of cloneset sizes. Out-of-frame nonproductive sequences were analyzed to study raw recombination free of thymic and clonal selection effects. In-frame beta chains were kept once TCRdb had trimmed the public reads at Q25 with fastp and called clones with MiXCR. Each CDR3 protein gets just one entry, which takes the most common genes and DNA from the rows behind it. The V and J calls reflect TCRdb's pipeline rather than the authors' work. For this sample there are fewer than 550,000 distinct CDR3 sequences; 15% appear just once. Clones ranked in the top ten supply roughly 0.43% of the sample.

Only healthy Caucasian donors were included. Three pairs of female monozygotic twins, all aged about 18 to 30 years, were included in the twin cohort. Positive isolation kits from Invitrogen were used to isolate CD4+ and CD8+ T cell populations. General findings and caveats noted by the study authors: In beta out-of-frame sequences, excess twin sharing was weaker, because having fewer shared sequences lowered the signal-to-noise ratio. Invariant T cells such as MAIT and iNKT could partly confound zero-insertion analyses, though diverse VJ usage argued against this for most clonotypes. Recombination models systematically underestimated out-of-frame TCR alpha sharing in monozygotic twins but agreed with sharing between unrelated individuals. Compared with coincidental sharing between unrelated individuals, out-of-frame TCR alpha sequences shared between twins had an excess of sequences with low generation probability. Abundant cord blood beta clonotypes had fewer insertions, young adult naive repertoires showed a similar but weaker trend, and memory repertoires showed no such trend. Because the same donors could not be followed over many years, the conclusions depended on cross-sectional statistical analysis.

The sample was also linked to a second study, of yellow fever vaccine responses in identical twins. The other study reports the following: According to the authors, the vaccine-induced T cell response in identical twins seemed to be partly convergent and partly specific to each individual. The study precisely tracked vaccine-responding T cell clones in identical twins.

The V and J genes are TRBV7-2 and TRBJ2-1; TRBD2 agrees with 8 junctional bases. This TCR was sampled from a woman younger than 35 in good health. The sequencing input was CD4+ T cells sorted from blood. The CDR3 corresponds to CASSLNVPFGGDEQFF. The bases are TGTGCCAGCAGCTTAAATGTCCCATTCGGGGGGGATGAGCAGTTCTTC.